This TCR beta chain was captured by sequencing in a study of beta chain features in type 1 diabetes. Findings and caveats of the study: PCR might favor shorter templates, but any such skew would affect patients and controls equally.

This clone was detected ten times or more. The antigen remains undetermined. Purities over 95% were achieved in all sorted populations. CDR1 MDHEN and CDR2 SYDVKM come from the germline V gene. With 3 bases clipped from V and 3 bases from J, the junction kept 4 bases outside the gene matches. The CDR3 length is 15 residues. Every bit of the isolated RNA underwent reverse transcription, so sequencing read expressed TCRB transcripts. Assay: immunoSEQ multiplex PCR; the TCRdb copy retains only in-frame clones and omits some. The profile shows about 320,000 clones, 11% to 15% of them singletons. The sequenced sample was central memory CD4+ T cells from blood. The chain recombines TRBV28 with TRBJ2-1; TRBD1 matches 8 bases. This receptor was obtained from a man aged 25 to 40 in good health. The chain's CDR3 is CASSFLGTGYNEQFF. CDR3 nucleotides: TGTGCCAGCAGTTTCCTCGGGACAGGCTACAATGAGCAGTTCTTC.